Sequencing of this T cell receptor (beta chain) was carried out in a study of blood T cells in healthy people across ages. Caucasian individuals from Russia who were healthy and aged roughly 6 to 95 acted as donors. This clonotype has at least ten counts. V was pared by 0 bases and J by 3 bases, with 8 bases of the junction left unmatched. The germline V gene encodes CDR1 MNHEY and CDR2 SVGEGT. There are 17 residues in the CDR3. Primers used in a second PCR of roughly 7 to 11 cycles were a sample-barcoded 5' primer and a J-beta primer mix. A template-switch adaptor that had 12 random nucleotides put a tag on each cDNA molecule. Each CDR3 protein gets one entry after TCRdb re-called the 5' RACE reads with MiXCR. The sample includes 910,000 or so distinct CDR3 sequences, about 53% of them seen just once.

This receptor was identified in a woman aged 55-69 years in good health. Sequencing was carried out using blood. V gene TRBV6-2 or TRBV6-3 combines with J gene TRBJ2-7; 10 bases line up with TRBD2. Here the CDR3 reads CASSYSQGTSENYEQYF. In DNA form, the CDR3 reads TGTGCCAGCAGTTACTCTCAGGGGACTAGCGAGAACTACGAGCAGTACTTC.